This TCR beta chain was sequenced for a study of shared clonotypes between healthy human individuals. Study in general: Plates per donor: three CD4 naive, three CD4 memory, two CD8 naive, one CD8 memory.

Sequencing was performed with immunoSEQ multiplex PCR; in TCRdb, only in-frame clones are kept and a portion is missing. The repertoire holds 1 million to 1.3 million clones, around 82% seen once, with 0.5% to 0.65% in the top ten. Memory CD4+ cells were the fraction left after CD45RA+ naive selection. The sample holds one count of this clone. What it binds is not known. This CDR3 is 14 amino acids long. With 5 bases removed from V and 5 bases from J, the gap between germline ends came to 15 bases. The germline gives CDR1 MNHEY, CDR2 SMNVEV (reference sequence). Study-level findings and limits: Rarefaction demonstrated incomplete sorted-subset sequencing despite large depth. Compared with clonotypes that all four donors shared, non-shared clonotypes had lower generation probabilities.

The gene calls are TRBV27 and TRBJ2-5, with D tentatively TRBD1 (6 bases). Input material: memory CD4+ T cells from PBMCs. Subset denoted: CD45RA-negative fraction. This TCR came from a man aged 18-30 years in good health. Some clones in this sample may be carry-over from other donors' samples. CDR3 coding DNA: TGTGCCAGCAGTACGAGGGGGAATGGGGAGACCCAGTACTTC. It encodes CASSTRGNGETQYF.